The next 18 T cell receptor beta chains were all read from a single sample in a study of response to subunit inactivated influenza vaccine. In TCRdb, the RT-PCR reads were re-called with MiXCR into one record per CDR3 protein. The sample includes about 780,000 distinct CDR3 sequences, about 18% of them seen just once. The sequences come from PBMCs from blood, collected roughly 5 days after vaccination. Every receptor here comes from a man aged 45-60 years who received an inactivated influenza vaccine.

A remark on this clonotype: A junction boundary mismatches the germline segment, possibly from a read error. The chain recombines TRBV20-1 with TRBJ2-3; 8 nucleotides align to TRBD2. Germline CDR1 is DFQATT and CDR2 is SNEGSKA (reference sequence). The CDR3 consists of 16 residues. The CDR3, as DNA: TGCGGTGCTAGAGTCCAGCGGGAGATGAACACAGATACGCAGTATTTT. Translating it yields CGARVQREMNTDTQYF.

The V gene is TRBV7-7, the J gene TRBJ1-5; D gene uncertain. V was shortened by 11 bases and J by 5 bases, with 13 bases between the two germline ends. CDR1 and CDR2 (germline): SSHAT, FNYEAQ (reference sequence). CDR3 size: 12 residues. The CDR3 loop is CASRLSDQPQHF. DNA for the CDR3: TGTGCCTCTAGGCTGAGCGATCAGCCCCAGCATTTT.

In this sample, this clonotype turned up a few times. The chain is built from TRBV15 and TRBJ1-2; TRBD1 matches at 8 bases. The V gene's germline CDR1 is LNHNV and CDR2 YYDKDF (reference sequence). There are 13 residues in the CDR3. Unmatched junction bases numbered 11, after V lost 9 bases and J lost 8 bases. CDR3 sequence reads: CATAPGQDRGYTF. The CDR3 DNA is TGTGCCACGGCTCCGGGACAGGACCGAGGCTACACCTTC.

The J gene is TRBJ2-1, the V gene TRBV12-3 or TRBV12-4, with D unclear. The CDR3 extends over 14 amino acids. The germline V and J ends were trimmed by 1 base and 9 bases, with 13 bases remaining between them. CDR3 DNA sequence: TGTGCCAGCAGTTTAGTCGCCTCAGGTGGTGAGCAGTTCTTC. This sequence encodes CASSLVASGGEQFF.

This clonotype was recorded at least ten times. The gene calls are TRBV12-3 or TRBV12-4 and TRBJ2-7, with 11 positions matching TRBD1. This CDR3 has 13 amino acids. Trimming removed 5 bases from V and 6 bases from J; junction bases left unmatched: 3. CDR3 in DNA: TGTGCCAGCAGTGCCGGGACAGGGGGCGAGCAGTACTTC. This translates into CASSAGTGGEQYF.

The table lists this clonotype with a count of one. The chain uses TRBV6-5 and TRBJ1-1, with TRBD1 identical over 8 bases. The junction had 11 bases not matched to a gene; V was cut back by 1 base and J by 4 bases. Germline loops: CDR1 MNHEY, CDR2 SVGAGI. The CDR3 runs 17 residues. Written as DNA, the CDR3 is TGTGCCAGCAGTTACTTGCTCGGGACAGGAGCCCCCACTGAAGCTTTCTTT. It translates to CASSYLLGTGAPTEAFF.

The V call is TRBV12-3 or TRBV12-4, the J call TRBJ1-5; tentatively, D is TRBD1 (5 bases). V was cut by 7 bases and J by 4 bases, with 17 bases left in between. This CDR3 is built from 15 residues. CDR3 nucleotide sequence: TGTGCCAGCACCCCTCGAACAGGATGGAATCAGCCCCAGCATTTT. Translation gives CASTPRTGWNQPQHF.

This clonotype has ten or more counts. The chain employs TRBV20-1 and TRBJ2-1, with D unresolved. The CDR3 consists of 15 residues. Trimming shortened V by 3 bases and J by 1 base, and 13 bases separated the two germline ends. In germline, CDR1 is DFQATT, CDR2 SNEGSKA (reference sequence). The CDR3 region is CSASLLFGSYNEQFF. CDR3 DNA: TGCAGTGCTAGTCTCCTTTTCGGATCCTACAATGAGCAGTTCTTC.

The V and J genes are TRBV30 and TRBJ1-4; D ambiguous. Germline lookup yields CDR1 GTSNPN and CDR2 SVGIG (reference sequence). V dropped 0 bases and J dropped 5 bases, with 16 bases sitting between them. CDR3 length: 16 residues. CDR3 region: CAWSVALGRRNEKLFF. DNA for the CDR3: TGTGCCTGGAGTGTAGCCCTAGGGAGGCGGAATGAAAAACTGTTTTTT.

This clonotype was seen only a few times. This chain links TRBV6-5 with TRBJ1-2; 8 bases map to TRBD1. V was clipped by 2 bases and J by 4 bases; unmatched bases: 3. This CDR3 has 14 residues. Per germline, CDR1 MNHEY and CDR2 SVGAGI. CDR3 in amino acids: CASSYRQGTYGYTF. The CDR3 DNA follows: TGTGCCAGCAGTTACCGACAGGGGACCTATGGCTACACCTTC.

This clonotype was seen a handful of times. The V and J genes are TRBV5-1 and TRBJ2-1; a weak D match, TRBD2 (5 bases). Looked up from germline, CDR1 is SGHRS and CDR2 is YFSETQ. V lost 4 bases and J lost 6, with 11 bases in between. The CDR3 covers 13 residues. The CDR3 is CASSREGINEQFF. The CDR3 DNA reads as TGCGCCAGCAGCCGGGAAGGGATCAATGAGCAGTTCTTC.

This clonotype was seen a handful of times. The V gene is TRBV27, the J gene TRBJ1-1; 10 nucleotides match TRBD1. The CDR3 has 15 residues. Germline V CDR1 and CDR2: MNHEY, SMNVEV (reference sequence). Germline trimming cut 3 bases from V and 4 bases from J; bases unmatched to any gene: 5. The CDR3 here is CASSFATGGGTEAFF. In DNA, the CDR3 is TGTGCCAGCAGTTTCGCGACAGGGGGCGGCACTGAAGCTTTCTTT.

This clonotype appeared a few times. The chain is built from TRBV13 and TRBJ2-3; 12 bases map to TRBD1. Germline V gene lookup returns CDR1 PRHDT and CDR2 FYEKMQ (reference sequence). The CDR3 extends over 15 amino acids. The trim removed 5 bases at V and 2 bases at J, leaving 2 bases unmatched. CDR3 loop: CASSTGQGATDTQYF. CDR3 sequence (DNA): TGTGCCAGCAGCACGGGACAGGGGGCCACAGATACGCAGTATTTT.

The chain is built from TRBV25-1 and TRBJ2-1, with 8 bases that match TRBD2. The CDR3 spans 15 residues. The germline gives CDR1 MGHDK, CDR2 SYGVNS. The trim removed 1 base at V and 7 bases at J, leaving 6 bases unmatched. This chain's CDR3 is CASSEFGRAGNEQFF. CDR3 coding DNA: TGTGCCAGCAGTGAATTCGGGAGGGCCGGAAATGAGCAGTTCTTC.

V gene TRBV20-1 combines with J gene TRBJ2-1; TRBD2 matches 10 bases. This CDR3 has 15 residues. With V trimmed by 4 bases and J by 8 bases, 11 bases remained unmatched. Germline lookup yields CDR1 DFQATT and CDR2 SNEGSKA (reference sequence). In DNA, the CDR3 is TGCAGTGCTATAAACAAAGCGGGGGGGTTCTATGAGCAGTTCTTC. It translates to CSAINKAGGFYEQFF.

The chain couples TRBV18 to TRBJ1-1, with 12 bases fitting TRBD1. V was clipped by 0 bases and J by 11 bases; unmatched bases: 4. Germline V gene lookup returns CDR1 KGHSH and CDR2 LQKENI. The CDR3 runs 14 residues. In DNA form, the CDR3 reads TGTGCCAGCTCACCACCGGGACAGGGGGCTCTCGCTTTCTTT. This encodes CASSPPGQGALAFF.

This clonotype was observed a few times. The CDR3 is CSPIDQDRGGTGELFF. The CDR3 DNA is TGCAGCCCGATCGACCAAGACAGGGGTGGCACCGGGGAGCTGTTTTTT. V gene TRBV29-1 combines with J gene TRBJ2-2, with 8 bases aligning to TRBD1. This CDR3 has 16 amino acids. The ends lost 8 bases at V and 4 bases at J; junction bases unmatched: 15. Germline CDR1 and CDR2: SQVTM and ANQGSEA.

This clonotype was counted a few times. CDR3 protein: CASSQAYGLGEKLFF. The DNA for the CDR3 is TGCGCCAGCAGCCAAGCTTATGGTCTCGGGGAAAAACTGTTTTTT. The chain uses TRBV4-1 and TRBJ1-4; no definite D call. CDR1 and CDR2 from the germline V gene are MGHRA and YSYEKL. Trimming took off 1 base at V and 8 bases at J, with 14 bases between the two ends. CDR3 length equals 15 residues.